These 14 T cell receptor beta chains originate from one sample sequenced in a study of CD8 T cells in Susac syndrome. After extraction with the RNeasy kit, roughly 0.45 to 1 ug of the RNA was reverse transcribed using random hexamers. From the immunoSEQ multiplex PCR reads, TCRdb called clonotypes with MiXCR, one entry per CDR3 protein. The top ten clones hold 0.21% of a sample with more than 95,000 distinct CDR3 sequences, around 96% of them seen once. Material: CD8+ T cells from PBMCs. The receptors were sampled from a human donor with Susac syndrome.

This clonotype was seen a single time. The chain is built from TRBV4-3 and TRBJ1-5; D unclear. The germline V gene has CDR1 LGHNA and CDR2 YSLEER. V lost 0 bases, J lost 0 bases, and 6 bases lay in between. This CDR3 spans 15 amino acids. CDR3 amino acids: CASSQDALSNQPQHF. The CDR3 DNA is TGCGCCAGCAGCCAAGATGCGCTTAGCAATCAGCCCCAGCATTTT.

The chain employs TRBV6-4 and TRBJ2-3; 9 bases map to TRBD1. V gave up 5 bases and J gave up 6 bases; unmatched junction bases: 6. Germline lookup yields CDR1 MRHNA and CDR2 SNTAGT. The CDR3 totals 14 residues. The CDR3 DNA reads TGTGCCAGCAGTCCACAGGGGGCATTGGATACGCAGTATTTT. This gives the protein CASSPQGALDTQYF.

The rearrangement uses TRBV5-1 and TRBJ2-7; 8 positions match TRBD1. The V gene end was trimmed by 4 bases and the J gene end by 6 bases; junction bases not matched to a gene: 6. CDR3 length: 13 residues. The germline V gene encodes CDR1 SGHRS and CDR2 YFSETQ. The CDR3 nucleotides are TGCGCCAGCAGCATCGACAGGGGTCCCGAGCAGTACTTC. Protein product: CASSIDRGPEQYF.

CDR3: CASSPLQGGEQFF. The CDR3 nucleotides read TGTGCCAGCAGCCCCCTACAGGGGGGCGAGCAGTTCTTC. The chain carries TRBV7-3 and TRBJ2-1, with 8 bases lining up with TRBD1. This CDR3 is 13 amino acids long. Looked up from germline, CDR1 is SGHTA and CDR2 is FQGTGA. The V segment lost 5 bases and the J segment 10 bases; nucleotides outside the gene matches: 7.

The chain uses TRBV12-3 or TRBV12-4 and TRBJ1-1, with D possibly being TRBD1 (5 bases). V was clipped by 5 bases and J by 6 bases, with 7 bases between them. The CDR3 consists of 11 residues. The CDR3 bases are TGTGCCAGCAGTACGGGGGCTGAAGCTTTCTTT. Encoded protein: CASSTGAEAFF.

The J gene is TRBJ2-3, the V gene TRBV19; D gene ambiguous. Trimming left V 3 bases short and J 3 bases short, with 4 bases between. Germline V lookup: CDR1 LNHDA, CDR2 SQIVND (reference sequence). The CDR3 extends over 12 amino acids. CDR3 loop: CASSIGTDTQYF. For the CDR3, the DNA is TGTGCCAGTAGTATTGGGACAGATACGCAGTATTTT.

The chain joins TRBV6-4 to TRBJ2-2, with D uncertain. The V gene's germline CDR1 is MRHNA and CDR2 SNTAGT. This CDR3 spans 14 amino acids. Trimming removed 0 bases at V and 3 bases at J, with 5 bases between. The CDR3 bases are TGTGCCAGCAGTGACTCTGGGGACACCGGGGAGCTGTTTTTT. It codes for CASSDSGDTGELFF.

The chain carries TRBV6-5 and TRBJ2-3; D perhaps matches TRBD1 (6 bases). Per germline, CDR1 MNHEY and CDR2 SVGAGI. The CDR3 covers 16 residues. V lost 2 bases and J 6 bases, leaving 18 bases between the germline ends. The CDR3 here is CASSYRPGQRSDTQYF. The CDR3 region has the DNA TGTGCCAGCAGTTACAGGCCGGGACAAAGGTCGGATACGCAGTATTTT.

This clonotype appeared a single time. The chain is built from TRBV4-3 and TRBJ2-1, with D unclear. Germline values: CDR1 LGHNA, CDR2 YSLEER. The length of the CDR3 is 16 residues. The V and J ends lost 4 bases and 6 bases respectively, with 19 bases between them. This CDR3 reads CASSPNPGLVSNEQFF. The CDR3 DNA reads TGCGCCAGCAGCCCTAACCCTGGGCTAGTTTCCAATGAGCAGTTCTTC.

The rearrangement joins TRBV28 to TRBJ1-1; D is ambiguous. Germline loops: CDR1 MDHEN, CDR2 SYDVKM. There are 16 residues in the CDR3. Trimming cost V 2 bases and J 0 bases, with 13 bases left between them. CDR3 in DNA: TGTGCCAGCAGTTTACCCAGTGATATTATGAACACTGAAGCTTTCTTT. This gives the protein CASSLPSDIMNTEAFF.

V is TRBV28 and J is TRBJ2-1; TRBD2 matches at 9 bases. V was clipped by 11 bases and J by 4 bases; unmatched bases: 9. The CDR3 has 14 residues. The germline CDR1 and CDR2 sequences are MDHEN and SYDVKM. The DNA of the CDR3 is TGTGCCCTCTCGGGAGCGGGGGGTTACAATGAGCAGTTCTTC. Its protein is CALSGAGGYNEQFF.

The V gene is TRBV13, the J gene TRBJ2-4, with 13 bases that match TRBD2. J lost 4 bases, V lost 4 bases, and 4 bases had no gene match. Germline V gene sequence: CDR1 PRHDT, CDR2 FYEKMQ (reference sequence). The CDR3 is made up of 16 amino acids. CDR3 in DNA: TGTGCCAGCAGCTCGGGACTAGCGGGGAAAAAAAACATTCAGTACTTC. Translating it yields CASSSGLAGKKNIQYF.

The rearrangement uses TRBV27 and TRBJ1-2; unclear D gene. The CDR3 is 15 residues long. The V and J ends lost 6 bases and 7 bases respectively, with 21 bases between them. Per the germline V gene, CDR1 is MNHEY and CDR2 is SMNVEV (reference sequence). Here the CDR3 reads CASSPLEPGAVGYTF. The CDR3 coding sequence is TGTGCCAGCAGCCCATTGGAACCCGGAGCTGTTGGCTACACCTTC.

V is TRBV3-1 and J is TRBJ1-5; D is uncertain. The CDR3 spans 15 residues. Germline V CDR1 and CDR2: LGHDT, YNNKEL (reference sequence). V dropped 2 bases and J dropped 1 base, with 9 bases sitting between them. CDR3 residues: CASSQSPASNQPQHF. CDR3 DNA: TGTGCCAGCAGCCAAAGTCCGGCGAGCAATCAGCCCCAGCATTTT.